A single TCR beta chain is shown here with its context. This clone's antigen is unknown. No much larger clonotype is one base removed from it; base qualities were not supplied. The germline V and J ends show losses of 6 bases and 4 bases respectively, and no gene match explains 8 bases of the junction. CDR1 MNHEY and CDR2 SMNVEV were looked up in the germline V gene (reference sequence). CDR3 length: 15 amino acids, cysteine to phenylalanine. Of all the DNA, just the CDR3 is kept, 45 bases in frame from base 1. This sample was taken from a study of blood T cell repertoires in COVID-19 (dated by TCRdb to about 2020). Study-level background: The collaborator samples originated in the United States, Italy and Spain and spanned the acute and convalescent phases of COVID-19. The samples were drawn from the first 160 participants of the ongoing ImmuneRACE study and from over 950 subjects provided by 6 global collaborators. The sample metadata nearly always contained a de-identified subject ID, COVID-19 status, age in years and sex. The dataset comprised deeply sampled blood TCRbeta repertoires from subjects exposed to, actively infected with, or recovered from COVID-19. The repertoires were released in a freely available public database meant as a resource for research on the immune response to SARS-CoV-2. The material from the prospective study consisted of cDNA or gDNA derived from T cells, B-cell-depleted T cells, or PBMCs. HLA class I and class II types, where available, came from metadata supplied by the sample provider rather than from assay-based typing. The investigation overall reported the following: The quantity of clinical and demographic metadata differed by source and by participant and was supplied without curation.

TCRbeta CDR3 regions were amplified from genomic DNA using the immunoSEQ Assay, a bias-controlled multiplex PCR. Turning to the authors' computational methods: Nucleated cell counts per sample were estimated from amplification of reference gene primers within the assay. To quantify the absolute abundance of each unique TCRbeta CDR3 rearrangement, sequence reads were collapsed and filtered. For each sample, productive Simpson clonality was calculated by taking the square root of Simpson's diversity index across productive rearrangements. TCRdb carries this immuneACCESS record with in-frame sequences only. Its versions omit some clonotypes, under half of them owing to an unresolved V gene in the studies checked, with the rest unexplained. V and J calls and clone size are given by that table; D and trimming were obtained from the DNA. For this sample the table gives approximately 33,000 clones, of which over 75% were detected only once. 7% to 9% of the sample belongs to the ten largest clones.

One collaborating source in Seattle enrolled patients during active infection and followed them longitudinally through the course of disease. Whole blood was collected in K2EDTA tubes by collaborating institutions according to the institutions' own protocols. For TCRbeta analysis, collaborators shipped samples as frozen whole blood, isolated PBMCs, or DNA extracted from either of those sample types. Recombination linked TRBV27 to TRBJ2-3; the central 9 bases match TRBD2. The sequence derives from a man in his 60s with COVID-19, enrolled during active disease. Sequenced sample: peripheral blood. The CDR3 region reads CASSDRGGGADTQYF. DNA sequence: TGTGCCAGCAGCGATCGCGGGGGGGGTGCAGATACGCAGTATTTT.